The 29 T cell receptor beta chains below were found in one sample sequenced in a study of T cells in Graves' hyperthyroidism and ophthalmopathy. The investigators amplified TCR beta CDR3 regions from RNA transcripts. A first-round RT-PCR of the TCR CDR3 used the HTBI primer set. TCRdb re-called the multiplex PCR reads through MiXCR, storing one row per CDR3 protein. The table lists around 700,000 distinct CDR3 sequences, about 19% of them singletons. The sequencing sample was made of blood. The receptors here all came from a woman between 50 and 59 years old with Graves' hyperthyroidism that later progressed to Graves' ophthalmopathy.

This clonotype was counted only a few times. The V and J genes are TRBV5-5 and TRBJ2-1, with TRBD2 matching over 11 bases. This CDR3 comprises 17 residues. The trim removed 0 bases at V and 4 bases at J, leaving 6 bases unmatched. From germline, CDR1 is SGHKS and CDR2 YYEKEE (reference sequence). CDR3 bases: TGTGCCAGCAGCTTGGATGTAGCGGGGGGGCTATACAATGAGCAGTTCTTC. Protein: CASSLDVAGGLYNEQFF.

This clonotype was recorded at least ten times. The chain has TRBV3-1 and TRBJ1-5; weak D call: TRBD1 (5 bases). The germline gives CDR1 LGHDT, CDR2 YNNKEL (reference sequence). Deletions cut 0 bases from V and 5 bases from J, with 14 bases between. The CDR3 sequence is 16 residues long. Written as DNA, the CDR3 is TGTGCCAGCAGCCAAGATGGGACCGTCGGGCATCAGCCCCAGCATTTT. It yields the protein CASSQDGTVGHQPQHF. Full variable domain (remainder filled in from reference TRBV3-1 and TRBJ1-5): DTAVSQTPKYLVTQMGNDKSIKCEQNLGHDTMYWYKQDSKKFLKIMFSYNNKELIINETVPNRFSPKSPDKAHLNLHINSLELGDSAVYFCASSQDGTVGHQPQHFGDGTRLSIL.

This clonotype has at least ten counts. V is TRBV12-3 or TRBV12-4 and J is TRBJ2-3, with TRBD2 as a possible D gene (7 bases). V was clipped by 2 bases and J by 5 bases, with 14 bases between them. The CDR3 loop spans 15 amino acids. The CDR3 bases are TGTGCCAGCAGTTTACTCGGGGGGCCGAAAGATACGCAGTATTTT. As protein: CASSLLGGPKDTQYF.

In its sample, this clonotype was seen a few times. The rearrangement links TRBV20-1 to TRBJ1-2; 7 bases line up with TRBD1. The CDR3 has 16 residues. CDR1 and CDR2 (germline): DFQATT, SNEGSKA (reference sequence). J was trimmed by 2 bases and V by 3 bases; bases with no gene match: 12. This CDR3 is CSASGSLGTANYGYTF. The CDR3 region has the DNA TGCAGTGCTAGTGGGAGTCTGGGGACAGCGAACTATGGCTACACCTTC.

This clonotype was seen repeatedly, ten times or more. This chain links TRBV11-2 with TRBJ1-3; D might be TRBD1 (6 bases). The V end lost 0 bases, the J end lost 4 bases, and 10 bases lay between the germline ends. In germline, CDR1 is SGHAT, CDR2 FQNNGV. The CDR3 has 15 amino acids. The CDR3 nucleotides read TGTGCCAGCAGCTTAGAAACAGGGCACGGAAACACCATATATTTT. It yields the protein CASSLETGHGNTIYF. The full variable domain, its missing parts supplied by reference TRBV11-2 and TRBJ1-3, is EAGVAQSPRYKIIEKRQSVAFWCNPISGHATLYWYQQILGQGPKLLIQFQNNGVVDDSQLPKDRFSAERLKGVDSTLKIQPAKLEDSAVYLCASSLETGHGNTIYFGEGSWLTVV.

This clonotype has a count of ten or more. The chain carries TRBV11-2 and TRBJ1-1, with a tentative D call TRBD1 (5 bases). The V gene lost 4 bases and the J gene lost 3 bases, with 9 bases spanning the gap. The CDR3 is 13 residues long. Germline CDR1 and CDR2: SGHAT and FQNNGV. This CDR3 reads CASSYGTDTEAFF. CDR3 in DNA: TGTGCCAGCAGCTATGGGACGGACACTGAAGCTTTCTTT.

In this sample, this clonotype turned up a few times. V usage is TRBV9 and J usage is TRBJ1-4, with 8 bases identical to TRBD1. The CDR3 is 15 amino acids. Per germline, CDR1 SGDLS and CDR2 YYNGEE. V lost 0 bases and J lost 7; bases outside the gene matches: 5. CDR3 residues: CASSVGAGGSEKLFF. DNA of the CDR3: TGTGCCAGCAGCGTAGGGGCAGGGGGCAGTGAAAAACTGTTTTTT.

The chain joins TRBV4-1 to TRBJ2-7; a possible D gene is TRBD2 (6 bases). There are 13 residues in the CDR3. Germline values: CDR1 MGHRA, CDR2 YSYEKL. Trimming shortened V by 4 bases and J by 5 bases, and 12 bases separated the two germline ends. CDR3 coding DNA: TGCGCCAGCAGCCGTACGGCGGGGAACGAGCAGTACTTC. Translated: CASSRTAGNEQYF.

This clonotype has a count of ten or more. The chain couples TRBV20-1 to TRBJ1-5; D is possibly TRBD1 (6 bases). Germline lookup yields CDR1 DFQATT and CDR2 SNEGSKA (reference sequence). The V gene lost 6 bases and the J gene lost 1 base, with 10 bases spanning the gap. The CDR3 sequence is 13 residues long. DNA of the CDR3: TGCAGTGCCACCGGGACAAGCAATCAGCCCCAGCATTTT. This codes for CSATGTSNQPQHF.

Many counts were recorded for this clonotype. V is TRBV2 and J is TRBJ2-1; TRBD2 matches 8 bases. Germline V gives CDR1 SNHLY, CDR2 FYNNEI. With 8 bases clipped from V and 6 bases from J, the junction kept 0 bases outside the gene matches. The CDR3 sequence is 11 residues long. For the CDR3, the DNA is TGTGCCAGCCGGGAGGGCAATGAGCAGTTCTTC. As protein: CASREGNEQFF. Full variable domain (remainder filled in from reference TRBV2 and TRBJ2-1): EPEVTQTPSHQVTQMGQEVILRCVPISNHLYFYWYRQILGQKVEFLVSFYNNEISEKSEIFDDQFSVERPDGSNFTLKIRSTKLEDSAMYFCASREGNEQFFGPGTRLTVL.

This clonotype appeared many times. V gene TRBV5-1 combines with J gene TRBJ2-4; a possible D gene is TRBD1 (5 bases). From germline, CDR1 is SGHRS and CDR2 YFSETQ. V was clipped by 4 bases and J by 0 bases, with 14 bases between them. The CDR3 totals 16 residues. CDR3 in DNA: TGCGCCAGCAGCCTAGACGCAAGGGGAGCCAAAAACATTCAGTACTTC. Protein product: CASSLDARGAKNIQYF.

The rearrangement uses TRBV29-1 and TRBJ1-1; TRBD1 aligns across 8 bases. This CDR3 is 14 amino acids long. CDR1 is SQVTM and CDR2 is ANQGSEA in the germline V gene. V lost 4 bases and J lost 4; bases outside the gene matches: 8. The CDR3, as DNA: TGCAGCGTTGGCCAGGGGGCGTACGGCACTGAAGCTTTCTTT. It translates to CSVGQGAYGTEAFF.

The chain has TRBV12-3 or TRBV12-4 and TRBJ2-1, with TRBD2 matching over 13 bases. With 1 base clipped from V and 3 bases from J, the junction kept 9 bases outside the gene matches. There are 19 residues in the CDR3. CDR3 amino acids: CASSLGTSGGGILYNEQFF. CDR3 bases: TGTGCCAGCAGTTTAGGGACTAGCGGGGGTGGTATCCTCTACAATGAGCAGTTCTTC.

Worth noting for this clonotype: Given a much more abundant clone one base away, this may be a read error. This sequence joins TRBV4-1 and TRBJ2-5; 12 bases are shared with TRBD1. V shed 2 bases, J shed 7 bases, and the junction held 8 bases outside the gene matches. This CDR3 is 16 amino acids long. Looked up from germline, CDR1 is MGHRA and CDR2 is YSYEKL. The CDR3 loop is CASSQHPGTGGGTQYF. CDR3 DNA sequence: TGCGCCAGCAGCCAACATCCCGGGACAGGGGGCGGGACCCAGTACTTC.

Only a few counts were recorded for this clonotype. The chain joins TRBV20-1 to TRBJ2-5; 9 nucleotides agree with TRBD2. Germline trimming cut 2 bases from V and 5 bases from J; bases unmatched to any gene: 9. CDR3 length: 15 amino acids. Germline V lookup: CDR1 DFQATT, CDR2 SNEGSKA (reference sequence). CDR3 in amino acids: CSARLSSGVQETQYF. The CDR3 nucleotides read TGCAGTGCTAGACTTTCTAGCGGGGTCCAGGAGACCCAGTACTTC.

The DNA for the CDR3 is TGTGCCAGCAGTTACCGGCTAGCCCAATACAATGAGCAGTTCTTC. This sequence encodes CASSYRLAQYNEQFF. The rearrangement links TRBV6-5 to TRBJ2-1; D is possibly TRBD2 (5 bases). Between the trimmed V and J ends, which lost 2 bases and 4 bases, there was a span of 12 bases. The CDR3 is made up of 15 amino acids. Looked up from germline, CDR1 is MNHEY and CDR2 is SVGAGI.

This clonotype was counted at least ten times. The chain links TRBV2 to TRBJ2-5, with D possibly called TRBD1 or TRBD2 (5 bases each). The CDR3 contains 13 residues. Trimming removed 10 bases from V and 1 base from J, with 13 bases in between. Germline V gene lookup returns CDR1 SNHLY and CDR2 FYNNEI. CDR3 protein: CATQQEVQETQYF. The CDR3 bases are TGTGCCACCCAACAGGAGGTCCAAGAGACCCAGTACTTC.

This clonotype was seen a few times. This chain joins TRBV6-5 and TRBJ1-5; D is undetermined. V gave up 2 bases and J gave up 0 bases, with 5 bases separating them. The CDR3 runs to 14 residues. Per germline, CDR1 MNHEY and CDR2 SVGAGI. For the CDR3, the DNA is TGTGCCAGCAGTTACGATAATAGCAATCAGCCCCAGCATTTT. This sequence encodes CASSYDNSNQPQHF.

This clonotype was seen more than once but under ten times. This rearrangement joins TRBV28 to TRBJ1-1; D might be TRBD1 (5 bases). This CDR3 region has 15 residues. Looked up from germline, CDR1 is MDHEN and CDR2 is SYDVKM. Trimming took off 1 base at V and 1 base at J, with 10 bases between the two ends. The CDR3 nucleotides read TGTGCCAGCAGTTTATTCCTTACAGGGAACACTGAAGCTTTCTTT. Translating it yields CASSLFLTGNTEAFF.

The V call is TRBV7-9, the J call TRBJ2-3, with 10 nucleotides matching TRBD2. There are 18 residues in the CDR3. Losses at the gene ends were 5 bases for V and 8 bases for J; bases not matched to a gene: 19. In germline, CDR1 is SEHNR, CDR2 FQNEAQ (reference sequence). The CDR3 region is CASSPDTLLAGALGTQYF. The CDR3 DNA sequence: TGTGCCAGCAGCCCCGACACCCTGCTAGCGGGGGCCCTTGGTACGCAGTATTTT.

This clonotype was counted between two and nine times. The V and J genes are TRBV7-3 and TRBJ2-3; 7 bases map to TRBD1. CDR3 size: 16 residues. V trimming: 5 bases; J trimming: 5 bases; junction bases outside the gene matches: 13. The V gene's germline CDR1 is SGHTA and CDR2 FQGTGA. CDR3 DNA: TGTGCCAGCAGCCCCTCACCCACAGGGGCCGGAGATACGCAGTATTTT. It codes for CASSPSPTGAGDTQYF.

The rearrangement joins TRBV5-1 to TRBJ2-5; D possibly corresponds to TRBD2 (6 bases). The CDR3 totals 14 residues. The germline CDR1 and CDR2 sequences are SGHRS and YFSETQ. V was cut by 1 base and J by 5 bases, with 12 bases left in between. The CDR3 nucleotides are TGCGCCAGCAGCTTGCGGTCGGGGAGGGAGACCCAGTACTTC. Protein sequence: CASSLRSGRETQYF. The whole variable domain, filled in from reference TRBV5-1 and TRBJ2-5, reads KAGVTQTPRYLIKTRGQQVTLSCSPISGHRSVSWYQQTPGQGLQFLFEYFSETQRNKGNFPGRFSGRQFSNSRSEMNVSTLELGDSALYLCASSLRSGRETQYFGPGTRLLVL.

There are a few counts of this clonotype. The CDR3 sequence: CASSPGPRTRQYF. The CDR3, as DNA: TGTGCCAGCAGCCCGGGACCCCGTACGAGGCAGTACTTC. V gene TRBV5-8 combines with J gene TRBJ2-7, with D perhaps assigned TRBD1 or TRBD2 (5 bases each). The CDR3 extends over 13 amino acids. Germline CDR1 is SGHTS and CDR2 is YDEGEE. V was trimmed by 4 bases and J by 9 bases, leaving 17 bases between them.

This clonotype occurred a few times. The genes are TRBV29-1 and TRBJ1-2; the match to TRBD1 covers 9 bases. The CDR3 spans 13 residues. J was trimmed by 5 bases and V by 2 bases; bases with no gene match: 3. Germline values: CDR1 SQVTM, CDR2 ANQGSEA. The CDR3 DNA reads TGCAGCGTTGAAAAGGACAGGGGATATGGCTACACCTTC. Its protein product is CSVEKDRGYGYTF.

This clonotype came up a few times. CDR3 in DNA: TGTGCCAGCAGCTTAGGGGACTATGGACAGTATTTT. It codes for CASSLGDYGQYF. The rearrangement joins TRBV7-9 to TRBJ2-3; 7 bases match TRBD2. V trimming: 1 base; J trimming: 12 bases; junction bases outside the gene matches: 4. The CDR3 runs to 12 residues. Germline loops: CDR1 SEHNR, CDR2 FQNEAQ (reference sequence).

The gene calls are TRBV12-3 or TRBV12-4 and TRBJ2-1; 11 nucleotides line up with TRBD2. This CDR3 contains 18 residues. The junction had 14 bases not matched to a gene; V was cut back by 6 bases and J by 4 bases. CDR3 coding DNA: TGTGCCAGCAGCCGTTTAAGGACCGGGACTAGCGGTTACAATGAGCAGTTCTTC. The encoded protein is CASSRLRTGTSGYNEQFF.

This clonotype showed up just a few times. This rearrangement joins TRBV6-1 to TRBJ1-2; 7 bases are a match to TRBD1. This CDR3 has 12 amino acids. Germline CDR1 is MNHNS and CDR2 is SASEGT. The junction had 7 bases not matched to a gene; V was cut back by 10 bases and J by 5 bases. CDR3 protein: CATYRGNYGYTF. DNA of the CDR3: TGTGCCACATACAGGGGAAATTATGGCTACACCTTC.

This clonotype occurred many times. The CDR3 loop reads CASTLGGWTEKLFF. CDR3 DNA sequence: TGTGCCAGCACCCTGGGAGGGTGGACCGAAAAACTGTTTTTT. The V gene is TRBV6-1, the J gene TRBJ1-4; D unclear. V shed 7 bases and J shed 8 bases, with 17 bases lying between them. CDR3 length: 14 amino acids. The germline V gene has CDR1 MNHNS and CDR2 SASEGT.

CDR3 loop: CSVERGGSYNEQFF. The DNA of the CDR3 is TGCAGTGTCGAGCGGGGGGGCTCCTACAATGAGCAGTTCTTC. The chain couples TRBV20-1 to TRBJ2-1; 10 nucleotides match TRBD2. Germline lookup yields CDR1 DFQATT and CDR2 SNEGSKA (reference sequence). CDR3 size: 14 residues. V dropped 7 bases and J dropped 0; count of bases not matched to a gene: 3.